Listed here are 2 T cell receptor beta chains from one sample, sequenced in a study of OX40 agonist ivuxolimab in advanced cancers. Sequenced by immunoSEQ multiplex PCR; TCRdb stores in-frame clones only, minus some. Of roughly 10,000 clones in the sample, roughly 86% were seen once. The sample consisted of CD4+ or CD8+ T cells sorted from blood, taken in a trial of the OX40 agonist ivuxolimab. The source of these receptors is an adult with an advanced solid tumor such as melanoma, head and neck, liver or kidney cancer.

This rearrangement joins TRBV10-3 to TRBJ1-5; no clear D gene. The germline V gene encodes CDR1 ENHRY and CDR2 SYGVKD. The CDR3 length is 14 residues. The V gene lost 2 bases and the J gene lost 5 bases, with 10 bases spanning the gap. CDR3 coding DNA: TGTGCCATCAGTGAGATGGGCGAATATCAGCCCCAGCATTTT. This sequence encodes CAISEMGEYQPQHF.

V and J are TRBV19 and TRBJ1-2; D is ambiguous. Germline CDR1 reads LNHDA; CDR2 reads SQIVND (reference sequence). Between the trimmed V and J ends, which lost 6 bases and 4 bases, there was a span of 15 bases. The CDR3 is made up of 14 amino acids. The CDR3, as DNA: TGTGCCAGTAGGAGTTCAGGACTTAGCTATGGCTACACCTTC. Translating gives CASRSSGLSYGYTF.